The 19 T cell receptor beta chains below were found in one sample sequenced in a study of blood T cell repertoires in COVID-19. Here immunoSEQ multiplex PCR was the method, and the copy in TCRdb shows in-frame clones only, minus some. This sample has roughly 310,000 clones, with around 89% found just once. Specimen: peripheral blood. The receptors derive from a woman in her forties or fifties with active or convalescent COVID-19.

V is TRBV4-1 and J is TRBJ2-7; 10 bases line up with TRBD2. CDR1 is MGHRA, CDR2 YSYEKL, per germline. The CDR3 has 16 amino acids. J lost 5 bases, V lost 4 bases, and 11 bases had no gene match. As DNA, the CDR3 is TGCGCCAGCAGCCTCCGAGCGGGGGGGACGGCCCACGAGCAGTACTTC. Translated: CASSLRAGGTAHEQYF.

V is TRBV6-2 or TRBV6-3 and J is TRBJ2-5; 9 nucleotides align to TRBD2. CDR3 length: 16 amino acids. CDR1 is MNHEY, CDR2 SVGEGT, per germline. Unmatched junction bases numbered 4, after V lost 2 bases and J lost 0 bases. The DNA for the CDR3 is TGTGCCAGCAGTTACGAGCTAGCGGGGAACCAAGAGACCCAGTACTTC. Amino acid sequence: CASSYELAGNQETQYF.

This sequence joins TRBV28 and TRBJ1-4; TRBD1 matches at 8 bases. V lost 10 bases, J lost 5 bases, and 9 bases stayed unmatched. The CDR3 is made up of 14 amino acids. Germline assignment: CDR1 MDHEN and CDR2 SYDVKM. CDR3 region: CATANTGGNEKLFF. The DNA of the CDR3 is TGTGCCACCGCTAATACAGGGGGGAATGAAAAACTGTTTTTT.

The V call is TRBV5-4, the J call TRBJ2-3, with D possibly matching TRBD2 (6 bases). Deletions cut 2 bases from V and 6 bases from J, with 16 bases between. Germline lookup yields CDR1 SGHNT and CDR2 YYREEE (reference sequence). The CDR3 contains 15 residues. The CDR3 spells CASSFAGLGRDTQYF. The CDR3 coding sequence is TGTGCCAGCAGCTTCGCGGGATTGGGCCGCGATACGCAGTATTTT.

This clone was counted a single time. The chain carries TRBV19 and TRBJ2-2; 7 nucleotides match TRBD1. This CDR3 spans 14 amino acids. CDR1 and CDR2 from the germline V gene are LNHDA and SQIVND (reference sequence). V lost 6 bases and J lost 3; bases outside the gene matches: 4. The DNA of the CDR3 is TGTGCCAGTAGAACCACAGGGGACACCGGGGAGCTGTTTTTT. This sequence encodes CASRTTGDTGELFF.

CDR3: CAWSRRRSSTDTQYF. As DNA, the CDR3 is TGTGCCTGGAGCCGGCGGCGTTCTAGCACAGATACGCAGTATTTT. The chain is built from TRBV30 and TRBJ2-3, with D hard to call. CDR1 is GTSNPN, CDR2 SVGIG, per germline (reference sequence). CDR3 length: 15 amino acids. Trimming pared 3 bases from V and 0 bases from J, leaving 13 bases between.

The V gene is TRBV29-1, the J gene TRBJ2-7; 10 nucleotides match TRBD1. This CDR3 is 15 amino acids long. Germline loops: CDR1 SQVTM, CDR2 ANQGSEA. The CDR3 region is CSLRDRGFMAYEQYF. The CDR3 DNA reads TGCAGTTTGCGGGACAGGGGATTTATGGCCTACGAGCAGTACTTC.

In this sample, this clone turned up a few times. The rearrangement uses TRBV11-1 and TRBJ2-7; TRBD2 matches at 8 bases. The CDR3 contains 15 residues. Losses at the gene ends were 5 bases for V and 4 bases for J; bases not matched to a gene: 10. CDR1 and CDR2 from the germline V gene are SGHAT and FQDESV (reference sequence). The CDR3 region has the DNA TGTGCCAGCAGCGGCCGGTGGCGGGAGGCGTACGAGCAGTACTTC. It is translated as CASSGRWREAYEQYF.

Only a few counts were recorded for this clone. This chain uses TRBV5-4 with TRBJ2-2; 7 bases map to TRBD1. The germline V gene encodes CDR1 SGHNT and CDR2 YYREEE (reference sequence). Germline trimming cut 2 bases from V and 3 bases from J; bases unmatched to any gene: 1. CDR3 length: 14 amino acids. Written as DNA, the CDR3 is TGTGCCAGCAGCTTTGGACAGGACACCGGGGAGCTGTTTTTT. The encoded protein is CASSFGQDTGELFF. Together with reference TRBV5-4 and TRBJ2-2, the CDR3 gives the full variable domain: ETGVTQSPTHLIKTRGQQVTLRCSSQSGHNTVSWYQQALGQGPQFIFQYYREEENGRGNFPPRFSGLQFPNYSSELNVNALELDDSALYLCASSFGQDTGELFFGEGSRLTVL.

The V and J genes are TRBV9 and TRBJ2-1; 7 bases align to TRBD2. Germline lookup yields CDR1 SGDLS and CDR2 YYNGEE. The V segment lost 0 bases and the J segment 9 bases; nucleotides outside the gene matches: 9. This CDR3 region has 15 residues. The CDR3 DNA reads as TGTGCCAGCAGCGTAGACGGGGGGATCGGTACTGAGCAGTTCTTC. Residues: CASSVDGGIGTEQFF. Drawing the rest from reference TRBV9 and TRBJ2-1, the complete variable domain is DSGVTQTPKHLITATGQRVTLRCSPRSGDLSVYWYQQSLDQGLQFLIQYYNGEERAKGNILERFSAQQFPDLHSELNLSSLELGDSALYFCASSVDGGIGTEQFFGPGTRLTVL.

The chain has TRBV5-1 and TRBJ2-3; 8 positions match TRBD1. Germline V gives CDR1 SGHRS, CDR2 YFSETQ. CDR3 length: 14 residues. V gave up 7 bases and J gave up 5 bases; unmatched junction bases: 9. The CDR3 protein is CASQTGEWVDTQYF. The CDR3 coding sequence is TGCGCCAGCCAGACAGGGGAGTGGGTAGATACGCAGTATTTT.

This chain connects TRBV4-3 to TRBJ1-5, with 8 positions matching TRBD1. CDR1 is LGHNA, CDR2 YSLEER, per germline. Unmatched junction bases numbered 2, after V lost 0 bases and J lost 4 bases. The CDR3 totals 15 residues. The CDR3 DNA is TGCGCCAGCAGCCAAGAAGGGACAGGAAATCAGCCCCAGCATTTT. This encodes CASSQEGTGNQPQHF.

The CDR3 coding sequence is TGCGCCAGCAGCTTGGACAGGGTGCGACTTGAAGCTTTCTTT. Its protein product is CASSLDRVRLEAFF. The chain has TRBV5-1 and TRBJ1-1; D might be TRBD1 (6 bases). Per germline, CDR1 SGHRS and CDR2 YFSETQ. This CDR3 has 14 amino acids. Trimming shortened V by 0 bases and J by 7 bases, and 13 bases separated the two germline ends.

Comment on this clone: The sample holds other DNA sequences that translate to the same CDR3. In DNA, the CDR3 is TGTGCCAGCAGCCGAACAGGGGACTATGGCTACACCTTC. Amino acid sequence: CASSRTGDYGYTF. This sequence joins TRBV7-8 and TRBJ1-2; 7 bases agree with TRBD1. The germline gives CDR1 SGHVS, CDR2 FQNEAQ. The V gene end was trimmed by 5 bases and the J gene end by 3 bases; junction bases not matched to a gene: 3. The CDR3 has 13 residues.

The V and J genes are TRBV6-4 and TRBJ2-2; 7 nucleotides line up with TRBD2. CDR1 MRHNA and CDR2 SNTAGT come from the germline V gene. With 4 bases clipped from V and 5 bases from J, the junction kept 4 bases outside the gene matches. This CDR3 comprises 14 residues. Here the CDR3 DNA reads TGTGCCAGCAGTGCGGGTAGCGGGACCGGGGAGCTGTTTTTT. This translates into CASSAGSGTGELFF.

The V call is TRBV4-2, the J call TRBJ2-3, with D possibly TRBD2 on 6 matching bases. The germline V and J ends were trimmed by 0 bases and 3 bases, with 13 bases remaining between them. The V gene's germline CDR1 is LGHNA and CDR2 YNFKEQ. The CDR3 has 16 residues. The CDR3 bases are TGTGCCAGCAGCCAAGATAACCTAGCGAGGACAGATACGCAGTATTTT. Its protein is CASSQDNLARTDTQYF.

The chain has TRBV4-1 and TRBJ2-7; TRBD1 matches 8 bases. Trimming took 1 base from V and 1 from J; bases not matched to a gene: 3. The CDR3 spans 15 residues. Germline assignment: CDR1 MGHRA and CDR2 YSYEKL. For the CDR3, the DNA is TGCGCCAGCAGCCAAGGGGGACAGGCTTCCTACGAGCAGTACTTC. Amino acid sequence: CASSQGGQASYEQYF.

This rearrangement joins TRBV3-1 (or the pseudogene TRBV3-2) to TRBJ2-7; 9 nucleotides agree with TRBD1. The CDR3 consists of 17 residues. Germline CDR1 is LGHDT and CDR2 is YNNKEL (reference sequence). With 4 bases clipped from V and 6 bases from J, the junction kept 16 bases outside the gene matches. CDR3 in amino acids: CASSRDTGQGKYGEQYF. CDR3 bases: TGTGCCAGCAGCCGGGATACAGGACAGGGGAAATATGGCGAGCAGTACTTC.

This clone was picked up a small number of times. The J gene is TRBJ2-2, the V gene TRBV6-4; no definite D call. There are 15 residues in the CDR3. Germline V lookup: CDR1 MRHNA, CDR2 SNTAGT. V dropped 4 bases and J dropped 1 base, with 10 bases sitting between them. The CDR3 loop is CASSVNGMNTGELFF. The CDR3 bases are TGTGCCAGCAGTGTGAACGGTATGAACACCGGGGAGCTGTTTTTT.